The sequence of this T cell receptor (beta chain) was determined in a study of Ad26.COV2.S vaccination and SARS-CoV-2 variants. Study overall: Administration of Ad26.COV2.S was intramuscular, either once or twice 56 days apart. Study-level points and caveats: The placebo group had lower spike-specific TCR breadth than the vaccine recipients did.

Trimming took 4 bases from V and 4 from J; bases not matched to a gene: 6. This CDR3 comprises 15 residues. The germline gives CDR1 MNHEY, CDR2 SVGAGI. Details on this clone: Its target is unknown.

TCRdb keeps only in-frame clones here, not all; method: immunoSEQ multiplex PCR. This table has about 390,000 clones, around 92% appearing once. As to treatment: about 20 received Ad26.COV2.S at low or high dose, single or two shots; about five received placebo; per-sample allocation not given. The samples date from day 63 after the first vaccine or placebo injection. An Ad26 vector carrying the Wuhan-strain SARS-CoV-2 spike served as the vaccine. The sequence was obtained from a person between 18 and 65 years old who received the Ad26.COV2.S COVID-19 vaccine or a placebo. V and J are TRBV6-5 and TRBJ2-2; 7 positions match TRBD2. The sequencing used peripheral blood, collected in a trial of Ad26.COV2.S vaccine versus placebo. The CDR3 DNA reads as TGTGCCAGCAGTTCAATGGGGGGGGGCACCGGGGAGCTGTTTTTT. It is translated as CASSSMGGGTGELFF.